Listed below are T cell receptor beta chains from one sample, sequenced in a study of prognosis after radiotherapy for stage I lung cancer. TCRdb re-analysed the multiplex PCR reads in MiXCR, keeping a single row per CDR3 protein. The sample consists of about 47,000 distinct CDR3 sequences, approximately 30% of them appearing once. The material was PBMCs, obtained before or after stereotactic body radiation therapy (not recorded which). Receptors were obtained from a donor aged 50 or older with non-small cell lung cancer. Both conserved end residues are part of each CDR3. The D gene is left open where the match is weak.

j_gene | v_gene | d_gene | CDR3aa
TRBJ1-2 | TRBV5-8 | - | CASSLEGRGGLAGYTF
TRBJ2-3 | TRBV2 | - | CASRDRPTYSTDTQYF
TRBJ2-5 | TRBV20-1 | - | CSAHVTARRGETQYF
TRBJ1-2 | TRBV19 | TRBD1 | CASSSRDRAFNYGYTF
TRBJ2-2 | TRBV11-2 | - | CASSPPWRPGELFF
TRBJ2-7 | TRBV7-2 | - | CASSPTRSGAAYEQYF
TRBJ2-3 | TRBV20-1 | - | CSASRRETQYF
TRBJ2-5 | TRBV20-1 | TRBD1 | CSARTGTAQETQYF
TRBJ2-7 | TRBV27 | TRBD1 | CASSLSSVQGAFLYF
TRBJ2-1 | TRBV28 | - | CASSEAGIFLGNEQFF
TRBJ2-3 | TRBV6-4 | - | CASSGSRGDTQYF
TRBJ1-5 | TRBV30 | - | CAWSVRGRVVGRPQHF
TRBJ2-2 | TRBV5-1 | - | CASSSGLAATGELFF
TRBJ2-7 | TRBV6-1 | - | CASSASWTVWYF
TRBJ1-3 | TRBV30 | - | CAWTLGNTIYF
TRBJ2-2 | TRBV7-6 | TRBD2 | CASSFLAGDNTGELFF
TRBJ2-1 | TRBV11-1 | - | CASSPTLENEQFF
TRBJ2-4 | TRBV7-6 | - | CASSLGGVWAKNIQYF
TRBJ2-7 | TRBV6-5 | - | CASSYSSLTADEQYF
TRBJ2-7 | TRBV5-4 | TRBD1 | CASSRTGGSYEQYF
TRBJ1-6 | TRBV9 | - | CASSVRGGGDSPLHF
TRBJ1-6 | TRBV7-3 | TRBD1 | CASSSQGVASPLHF
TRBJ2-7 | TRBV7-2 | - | CASSNTWGPYEQYF
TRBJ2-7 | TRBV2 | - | CASGRTPPYF
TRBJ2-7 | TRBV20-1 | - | CSAGLLTLSSYEQYF
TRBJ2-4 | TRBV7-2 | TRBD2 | CASSPRTSLLNIQYF
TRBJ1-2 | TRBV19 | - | CASSITLIQAPYGYTF
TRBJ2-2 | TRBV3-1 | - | CASSQDKGAGELFF
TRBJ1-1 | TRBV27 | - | CASSFQQNTEAFF
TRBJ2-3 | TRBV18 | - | CASSPSGTDTQYF
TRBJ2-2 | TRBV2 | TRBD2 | CASRKVTSGSGELFF
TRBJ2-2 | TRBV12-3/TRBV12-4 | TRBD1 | CATRDRWAGELFF
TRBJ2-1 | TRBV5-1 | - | CASSRIETGLYNDQFF
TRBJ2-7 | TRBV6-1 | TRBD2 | CASSSPRLAAYEQYF
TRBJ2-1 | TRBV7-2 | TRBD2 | CASSLGSGRGSGNEQFF